A selection of T cell receptor beta chains follows, all from one sample in a study of PD-1 blockade in classical Hodgkin lymphoma. Profiled with immunoSEQ multiplex PCR; TCRdb holds only in-frame clones, not every one. This table has approximately 50,000 clones, approximately 70% appearing once. The starting material was peripheral blood mononuclear cells (PBMCs), obtained before the second cycle of nivolumab. Receptors were obtained from a human donor with classical Hodgkin lymphoma. Each CDR3 is given with its conserved first and last residue. A D gene is named only where the DNA matches it firmly. Size is stated for part of the rows, as once, few or many counts, or as a class when the clone is expanded.

>TRBV11-2|NA|TRBJ1-1|NA
TGTGCCAGCAGCTTAGTTGCAGAGTTGAACACTGAAGCTTTCTTT
CASSLVAELNTEAFF
>TRBV13|NA|TRBJ2-7|TRBD1
TGTGCCAGCAGCCAGCCGGACAGGGGGGTCTACGAGCAGTACTTC
CASSQPDRGVYEQYF
>TRBV6-6|NA|TRBJ2-7|TRBD2
TGTGCCAGCAGTTACTCCCTAGCGGGAGGGCCCTACGAGCAGTACTTC
CASSYSLAGGPYEQYF
>TRBV19|NA|TRBJ1-1|NA
TGTGCCAGTAGTATAGGGGCAGGAGTGAACACTGAAGCTTTCTTT
CASSIGAGVNTEAFF
>TRBV30|NA|TRBJ1-4|NA
TGTGCCTGGAGTGTGGGGAGCTTTAATGAAAAACTGTTTTTT
CAWSVGSFNEKLFF
>TRBV19|NA|TRBJ2-3|TRBD2
TGTGCCAGTAGGGACCGTAGCGGGGGGTACCAAGATACGCAGTATTTT
CASRDRSGGYQDTQYF
>TRBV19|NA|TRBJ1-5|NA
TGTGCCAGTAATATACCCCCCCCGGGCAATCAGCCCCAGCATTTT
CASNIPPPGNQPQHF
>TRBV7-9|NA|TRBJ2-2|NA
TGTGCCAGCAGCTTGCTGGGGGCAACCGGGGAGCTGTTTTTT
CASSLLGATGELFF
>TRBV11-3|NA|TRBJ2-1|NA
TGTGCCAGCAGTTCCGGGACCCAGGACCCCTACAATGAGCAGTTCTTC
CASSSGTQDPYNEQFF
>TRBV27|NA|TRBJ2-3|NA
TGTGCCAGCAGTTTAGGTTGGGCTTCCACAGATACGCAGTATTTT
CASSLGWASTDTQYF
>TRBV28|once|TRBJ2-1|NA
TGTGCCAGCAGTTCGACGAATGAGCAGTTCTTC
CASSSTNEQFF